This T cell receptor (beta chain) comes out of a study of shared clonotypes between healthy human individuals (dated by TCRdb to 2019 to 2021). About the full investigation: The cohort included a few men and a couple of women between 18 and 49 years of age. To estimate repertoire size and how much clonotypes are shared between individuals, the study performed deep sequencing of blood TCR repertoires from roughly five healthy adults. Each donor's leukapheresis produced roughly between about 0.9 and 9.5 billion PBMCs. Libraries were prepared and TCR repertoires were sequenced by different laboratories using diverse techniques, in order to increase sequencing depth and limit assay-specific biases. Per donor, three plates each were used for CD4 naive and CD4 memory, two for CD8 naive, and one for CD8 memory. The investigation overall reported the following: Even with the large sequencing depth, rarefaction of the sorted-subset datasets indicated that sequencing was incomplete. Naive subsets generally had larger estimated clonotype richness than memory subsets did. Only blood was sampled, and tissue TCR repertoires likely differ from those in blood. Across several donors, roughly 5% of naive CD4, around 3.5% of naive CD8, about 2.3% of memory CD4, and around 0.4% of memory CD8 clonotypes were shared. Compared with non-shared clonotypes, clonotypes shared by all four sorted-subset donors had higher generation probabilities. The genetic and exposure-history diversity represented was limited by the small number of donors. Pairwise subsampling led to the expectation that sequencing depth would affect the degree of clonotype sharing among donors.

Using the deep immunoSEQ assay, TCR CDR3 regions were amplified from genomic DNA by multiplex PCR. Extracted genomic DNA from each cell subset was spread evenly across all wells of several immunoSEQ 96-well plates, with each plate serving as a replicate. For sorted subsets, approximately 190 ng of genomic DNA, equivalent to about 30,000 T cell genomes, went into each replicate PCR. Purified libraries were quantified with a Qubit 3.0 fluorometer, sized on a Bioanalyzer 2100, and re-quantified with the KAPA Library Quantification kit. Each immunoSEQ 96-well plate was sequenced on its own single-read 150-cycle Illumina NextSeq 550 flow cell. In the source study's methods: Because the immunoSEQ output included only junctional sequences and no quality scores, the filtering could not be the same as the filtering used for full-length reads. To assign V/J genes and CDR3, sequences were annotated using PyIR, a Python wrapper for IgBLAST v1.9, with IMGT germline references. Reads were filtered out if the reads had weak V/J assignments (E-value above 1e-6), no CDR3, stop codons, out-of-frame junctions, or ambiguous translated residues. V3J clonotypes were defined by identical inferred V gene, J gene, and CDR3 amino acid sequence. To compute the percentage overlap between repertoires, the number of shared unique clonotypes was divided by the size of the smaller repertoire. Richness of each repertoire was evaluated using RTK rarefaction, the Chao1 estimator, and Recon v2.1 estimates of unobserved clonotypes. Generation probabilities for all TCRbeta clonotypes obtained by the gDNA method from four donors were computed using OLGA. The immuneACCESS repertoire file appears here via TCRdb, limited to in-frame rearrangements. These files lack a portion of the clones; in checked studies, under half of the deficit traces to unresolved V genes, and the cause of the others is not known. That table supplies the V and J calls and clone size; D and trimming were determined from the DNA. The sample table shows fewer than 1 million clones, and approximately 97% are seen once. The ten largest clones represent under 0.25% of the sample.

Note on this clone: No antigen is known for it. No quality values exist for individual bases; no much larger clone is one base distant.

The CDR3 runs 15 amino acids, cysteine and phenylalanine included. Just the 45-base CDR3 DNA is kept, in frame starting at base 1. The germline V gene sets CDR1 to MNHEY and CDR2 to SVGAGI. Relative to germline, V is 1 base shorter and J is 0 bases shorter, with 7 bases between their ends. For the CD8 naive samples, CD45RO-negative cells were positively selected for CCR7, yielding a CD45RA+CCR7+ population from which TemRA cells were excluded. Donors were healthy HIV-negative adults with no recently reported acute infections or vaccinations. All donors were Caucasian adults living in Nashville, Tennessee, USA. After blood collection by leukapheresis, PBMCs were isolated using Ficoll-Histopaque density gradient centrifugation and then cryopreserved in the vapor phase of liquid nitrogen. Purity and quantity of every magnetically sorted T cell population were checked by analytical flow cytometry. Genomic DNA was isolated from every sorted fraction and measured by UV absorbance on a Nanodrop 2000c.

This receptor was identified in a man aged 30 to 45 in good health. The source material was naive CD8+ T cells sorted from blood. The cell subset or site tag for this specimen amounts to: CD45RA+CCR7+. The chain employs TRBV6-5 and TRBJ1-5; matching of 6 bases hints at TRBD1 as the D gene. The DNA sequence is given as TGTGCCAGCAGTTACTTCAGGGGTAGCAATCAGCCCCAGCATTTT. This sequence encodes CASSYFRGSNQPQHF.